These 10 T cell receptor beta chains share one sample of origin, sequenced in a study of beta chain features in type 1 diabetes. As every portion of the isolated RNA was reverse transcribed, the sequencing read expressed TCRB transcripts. Clones were sequenced by immunoSEQ multiplex PCR, and TCRdb holds only the in-frame ones, with some missing. The sample holds approximately 37,000 clones, around 48% seen once. The sample comprised central memory CD4+ T cells from blood. The receptors were sampled from a woman aged 18-30 years in good health.

The chain joins TRBV7-8 to TRBJ2-2, with no clear D. Germline V lookup: CDR1 SGHVS, CDR2 FQNEAQ. This CDR3 has 16 residues. V lost 5 bases and J 2 bases, leaving 15 bases between the germline ends. CDR3 region: CASSVQRPPNTGELFF. In DNA form, the CDR3 reads TGTGCCAGCAGCGTTCAGCGTCCTCCCAACACCGGGGAGCTGTTTTTT.

The chain recombines TRBV7-9 with TRBJ1-4; unclear D gene. Germline lookup yields CDR1 SEHNR and CDR2 FQNEAQ (reference sequence). The germline V and J ends were trimmed by 2 bases and 8 bases, with 12 bases remaining between them. The CDR3 extends over 14 amino acids. CDR3 bases: TGTGCCAGCAGCTTACAAGGGAGAATCGAAAAACTGTTTTTT. This sequence encodes CASSLQGRIEKLFF.

The chain is built from TRBV7-8 and TRBJ2-1, with TRBD2 as a possible D gene (5 bases). This CDR3 is 12 amino acids long. The V gene's germline CDR1 is SGHVS and CDR2 FQNEAQ. V dropped 1 base and J dropped 9 bases, with 7 bases sitting between them. For the CDR3, the DNA is TGTGCCAGCAGCTTAGGGCGGGTTGAGCAGTTCTTC. Protein: CASSLGRVEQFF.

The chain combines TRBV5-4 with TRBJ2-1; 8 nucleotides line up with TRBD1. CDR3 size: 17 residues. Trimming cost V 0 bases and J 2 bases; bases outside gene matches: 7. CDR1 is SGHNT and CDR2 is YYREEE in the germline V gene (reference sequence). In DNA, the CDR3 is TGTGCCAGCAGCTTGGGAGGCAGGGGGCTTACCTACAATGAGCAGTTCTTC. The encoded protein is CASSLGGRGLTYNEQFF.

The chain links TRBV5-4 to TRBJ2-1, with 11 nucleotides matching TRBD2. There are 16 residues in the CDR3. The trim removed 0 bases at V and 7 bases at J, leaving 6 bases unmatched. CDR1 SGHNT and CDR2 YYREEE come from the germline V gene (reference sequence). The CDR3 bases are TGTGCCAGCAGCTTGGTTAACCTAGCGGGAGGTAATGAGCAGTTCTTC. Residues: CASSLVNLAGGNEQFF.

The chain employs TRBV2 and TRBJ1-4; 7 positions agree with TRBD1. The germline gives CDR1 SNHLY, CDR2 FYNNEI. This CDR3 comprises 15 residues. V shed 8 bases and J 3 bases; nucleotides not matched to a gene: 9. CDR3 in DNA: TGTGCCAGCCAAGACAGGGCATACGCTAATGAAAAACTGTTTTTT. Its protein product is CASQDRAYANEKLFF.

The J gene is TRBJ2-7, the V gene TRBV28, with D possibly TRBD1 on 5 matching bases. The V gene lost 6 bases and the J gene lost 2 bases, with 14 bases spanning the gap. Germline loops: CDR1 MDHEN, CDR2 SYDVKM. The CDR3 consists of 14 residues. CDR3 region: CASRPDKGTYEQYF. The CDR3 bases are TGTGCCAGCAGGCCGGACAAGGGGACCTACGAGCAGTACTTC.

The chain is built from TRBV5-1 and TRBJ2-5, with TRBD2 matching 16 bases. The better agreement between TRBJ2-7 and the DNA end casts doubt on the J call. The CDR3 is 17 residues long. Germline V gene data show CDR1 as SGHRS and CDR2 as YFSETQ. The CDR3 loop is CASSSGLAGGWTYEQYF. The CDR3 DNA is TGCGCCAGCAGCTCGGGACTAGCGGGAGGGTGGACCTACGAGCAGTACTTC.

V is TRBV29-1 and J is TRBJ2-1, with a possible D match to TRBD2 (6 bases). Per the germline V gene, CDR1 is SQVTM and CDR2 is ANQGSEA. V shed 5 bases and J shed 6 bases, with 23 bases lying between them. The CDR3 runs 16 residues. The CDR3 nucleotides read TGCAGCGTTTTGGATTCCGGGAGCGGGTATGGCAATGAGCAGTTCTTC. Translating gives CSVLDSGSGYGNEQFF.

This rearrangement joins TRBV5-6 to TRBJ2-2; the D gene is possibly TRBD2 (5 bases). The germline V gene encodes CDR1 SGHDT and CDR2 YYEEEE. This CDR3 has 16 amino acids. Trimming took off 2 bases at V and 0 bases at J, with 11 bases between the two ends. CDR3 in DNA: TGTGCCAGCAGCTTATTTCAGGAGGCGAACACCGGGGAGCTGTTTTTT. It specifies CASSLFQEANTGELFF.